Each of the 31 T cell receptor beta chains below was sequenced from the same sample in a study of CD8 T cells in ankylosing spondylitis. In TCRdb, the 5' RACE reads were re-called with MiXCR into one record per CDR3 protein. The sample carries about 260,000 distinct CDR3 sequences, 15% to 20% recorded once. Input material: blood, either unsorted or a sorted T cell fraction (not recorded which). These receptors were obtained from a male donor with ankylosing spondylitis or in good health (not recorded which).

The genes are TRBV12-3 or TRBV12-4 and TRBJ1-4; 7 positions agree with TRBD1. Trimming removed 3 bases from V and 8 bases from J; junction bases left unmatched: 6. The CDR3 has 14 residues. The CDR3: CASSFRQGEEKLFF. The CDR3 DNA reads TGTGCCAGCAGTTTTCGACAGGGCGAGGAAAAACTGTTTTTT.

The CDR3 sequence: CSAAGQVAKNIQYF. As DNA, the CDR3 is TGCAGTGCTGCTGGACAAGTAGCCAAAAACATTCAGTACTTC. The chain is built from TRBV20-1 and TRBJ2-4; possible D gene TRBD1, 5 bases. V lost 5 bases, J lost 0 bases, and 11 bases lay in between. This CDR3 has 14 amino acids. The germline gives CDR1 DFQATT, CDR2 SNEGSKA (reference sequence).

This clonotype was recorded a few times. This chain joins TRBV9 and TRBJ2-2; tentatively, D is TRBD1 or TRBD2 (5 bases each). Between the trimmed V and J ends, which lost 3 bases and 7 bases, there was a span of 19 bases. Germline V gives CDR1 SGDLS, CDR2 YYNGEE. This CDR3 has 16 amino acids. The CDR3 nucleotides are TGTGCCAGCAGCGCGCTAGCTCCCCGGGGCGGCGGGGAGCTGTTTTTT. Amino acids: CASSALAPRGGGELFF.

The J gene is TRBJ2-5, the V gene TRBV7-2, with TRBD2 matching over 8 bases. Germline CDR1 is SGHTA and CDR2 is FQGNSA. V lost 5 bases to trimming and J lost 4 bases; unmatched junction nucleotides: 9. This CDR3 spans 15 amino acids. CDR3 nucleotides: TGTGCCAGCAGCCTCTCTCGGGGGGGCAGAGAGACCCAGTACTTC. Encoded protein: CASSLSRGGRETQYF. Full variable domain (remainder filled in from reference TRBV7-2 and TRBJ2-5): GAGVSQSPSNKVTEKGKDVELRCDPISGHTALYWYRQSLGQGLEFLIYFQGNSAPDKSGLPSDRFSAERTGGSVSTLTIQRTQQEDSAVYLCASSLSRGGRETQYFGPGTRLLVL.

The chain employs TRBV12-3 or TRBV12-4 and TRBJ1-2; 7 nucleotides match TRBD1. Trimming took 5 bases from V and 13 from J; bases not matched to a gene: 7. This CDR3 comprises 11 residues. CDR3 residues: CASSTTGRRTF. In DNA, the CDR3 is TGTGCCAGCAGTACGACAGGGCGTCGCACCTTC.

V usage is TRBV7-2 and J usage is TRBJ1-1, with 8 bases matching TRBD1. The J segment lost 1 base and the V segment lost 2 bases, leaving 6 bases of the junction unmatched. In germline, CDR1 is SGHTA, CDR2 FQGNSA. The CDR3 extends over 16 amino acids. The CDR3 nucleotides are TGTGCCAGCAGCTTAAGGAGGACAGGGCCGAACACTGAAGCTTTCTTT. It encodes CASSLRRTGPNTEAFF.

The chain has TRBV19 and TRBJ2-1; 13 bases agree with TRBD2. Germline V gene lookup returns CDR1 LNHDA and CDR2 SQIVND (reference sequence). The V and J ends lost 0 bases and 0 bases, in that order; junction bases with no gene match: 2. The CDR3 length is 18 residues. The CDR3 spells CASSIEGLAGRSYNEQFF. The CDR3 coding sequence is TGTGCCAGTAGTATAGAGGGACTAGCGGGACGCTCCTACAATGAGCAGTTCTTC.

In this sample, this clonotype turned up many times. The DNA of the CDR3 is TGCAGTGCTAGCAGTAGCGGGGGTCCTCGCGGAGAGACCCAGTACTTC. Amino acids: CSASSSGGPRGETQYF. The chain has TRBV20-1 and TRBJ2-5; the match to TRBD2 covers 9 bases. Germline V gives CDR1 DFQATT, CDR2 SNEGSKA (reference sequence). V shed 3 bases and J 4 bases; nucleotides not matched to a gene: 12. The CDR3 runs to 16 residues.

Ten or more counts support this clonotype. The J gene is TRBJ2-3, the V gene TRBV12-3 or TRBV12-4, with unresolved D. This CDR3 region has 11 residues. The V and J ends lost 5 bases and 2 bases respectively, with 2 bases between them. DNA of the CDR3: TGTGCCAGCAGTCCCACAGATACGCAGTATTTT. It yields the protein CASSPTDTQYF.

The rearrangement uses TRBV30 and TRBJ1-2; 7 bases line up with TRBD1. CDR1 and CDR2 from the germline V gene are GTSNPN and SVGIG (reference sequence). The CDR3 runs 14 residues. Unmatched junction bases numbered 13, after V lost 8 bases and J lost 4 bases. The CDR3 DNA follows: TGTGCCGCCCTAGGACAGGCGCATGGCTATGGCTACACCTTC. This gives the protein CAALGQAHGYGYTF.

The rearrangement links TRBV5-1 to TRBJ1-1; D is perhaps TRBD1 (5 bases). This CDR3 has 16 amino acids. Trimming left V 0 bases short and J 4 bases short, with 16 bases between. Per germline, CDR1 SGHRS and CDR2 YFSETQ. CDR3 protein: CASSLGNSGFSTEAFF. In nucleotides, the CDR3 is TGCGCCAGCAGCTTGGGGAATTCAGGGTTCAGCACTGAAGCTTTCTTT.

There are a few counts of this clonotype. This chain joins TRBV5-1 and TRBJ2-1, with 12 nucleotides matching TRBD2. The junction had 1 base not matched to a gene; V was cut back by 0 bases and J by 6 bases. The CDR3 has 15 residues. The V gene's germline CDR1 is SGHRS and CDR2 YFSETQ. CDR3 amino acids: CASSLGTSGTNEQFF. CDR3 DNA: TGCGCCAGCAGCTTGGGGACTAGCGGGACCAATGAGCAGTTCTTC. Full variable domain (outside the CDR3, taken from reference TRBV5-1 and TRBJ2-1): KAGVTQTPRYLIKTRGQQVTLSCSPISGHRSVSWYQQTPGQGLQFLFEYFSETQRNKGNFPGRFSGRQFSNSRSEMNVSTLELGDSALYLCASSLGTSGTNEQFFGPGTRLTVL.

This clonotype was recorded a few times. V is TRBV15 and J is TRBJ1-4; D gene ambiguous. Trimming stripped 5 bases from V and 4 bases from J, with 11 bases between. Germline values: CDR1 LNHNV, CDR2 YYDKDF (reference sequence). This CDR3 has 14 amino acids. This chain's CDR3 is CATSRRSDNEKLFF. As DNA, the CDR3 is TGTGCCACCAGCCGGCGGAGCGATAATGAAAAACTGTTTTTT.

The CDR3 sequence: CASSPVSSYNEQFF. Written as DNA, the CDR3 is TGTGCCAGCTCACCAGTCAGCTCCTACAATGAGCAGTTCTTC. The chain carries TRBV18 and TRBJ2-1; no firm D call. The CDR3 is 14 residues long. Germline CDR1 and CDR2: KGHSH and LQKENI. Trimming took 2 bases from V and 0 from J, leaving 5 bases between them.

The V and J genes are TRBV6-2 or TRBV6-3 and TRBJ1-2, with D perhaps matching TRBD1 (6 bases). The CDR3 is 13 residues long. Germline values: CDR1 MNHEY, CDR2 SVGEGT. V was cut by 6 bases and J by 4 bases, with 12 bases left in between. The CDR3 sequence: CASRQGAVYGYTF. The CDR3 DNA sequence: TGTGCCAGCAGACAGGGCGCTGTCTATGGCTACACCTTC.

This rearrangement joins TRBV29-1 to TRBJ2-1; 9 positions match TRBD2. Per germline, CDR1 SQVTM and CDR2 ANQGSEA. The CDR3 runs to 13 residues. The V and J ends lost 4 bases and 6 bases, in that order; junction bases with no gene match: 4. The CDR3 sequence: CSVGRGGRNEQFF. The CDR3 DNA is TGCAGCGTTGGGCGGGGGGGCCGCAATGAGCAGTTCTTC.

V usage is TRBV3-1 and J usage is TRBJ2-3; unclear D gene. The CDR3 loop spans 14 amino acids. CDR1 and CDR2 from the germline V gene are LGHDT and YNNKEL (reference sequence). The V end lost 2 bases, the J end lost 2 bases, and 8 bases lay between the germline ends. The CDR3 DNA reads TGTGCCAGCAGCCAAAAAAGGACCACAGATACGCAGTATTTT. It is translated as CASSQKRTTDTQYF.

This clonotype has a handful of counts. V is TRBV4-2 and J is TRBJ1-1; possibly TRBD1 for D (6 bases). CDR3 length: 15 residues. Germline-derived CDR1 and CDR2 are LGHNA and YNFKEQ. V was trimmed by 4 bases and J by 3 bases, leaving 15 bases between them. CDR3 residues: CASSPPSRGDTEAFF. In DNA form, the CDR3 reads TGTGCCAGCAGCCCCCCGAGCAGGGGCGACACTGAAGCTTTCTTT.

The rearrangement uses TRBV20-1 and TRBJ1-5, with a tentative D call TRBD1 (5 bases). V lost 4 bases and J lost 2, with 15 bases in between. The CDR3 covers 15 residues. The V gene's germline CDR1 is DFQATT and CDR2 SNEGSKA (reference sequence). The CDR3 is CSATPGGGGNQPQHF. For the CDR3, the DNA is TGCAGTGCTACCCCAGGTGGAGGGGGCAATCAGCCCCAGCATTTT.

The rearrangement uses TRBV10-3 and TRBJ2-5, with a tentative D call TRBD2 (6 bases). The germline CDR1 and CDR2 sequences are ENHRY and SYGVKD. The CDR3 totals 13 residues. Trimming shortened V by 3 bases and J by 1 base, and 6 bases separated the two germline ends. The CDR3 protein is CAISDGSQETQYF. CDR3 bases: TGTGCCATCAGTGACGGGAGCCAAGAGACCCAGTACTTC.

This sequence joins TRBV2 and TRBJ2-7, with TRBD1 matching over 8 bases. J was trimmed by 7 bases and V by 7 bases; bases with no gene match: 9. Germline assignment: CDR1 SNHLY and CDR2 FYNNEI. The CDR3 consists of 13 residues. The CDR3 DNA reads as TGTGCCAGCACCGGAGGACAGGGTAATGAGCAGTACGTC. Its protein is CASTGGQGNEQYV.

The sample holds a few counts of this clonotype. The chain is built from TRBV10-3 and TRBJ2-3; 13 bases match TRBD2. CDR3 length: 15 amino acids. Germline CDR1 ENHRY, CDR2 SYGVKD. V trimming: 6 bases; J trimming: 4 bases; junction bases outside the gene matches: 4. The CDR3 coding sequence is TGTGCCATCAGAAGCGGACTAGCGGGGGCAGATACGCAGTATTTT. Translated, it gives CAIRSGLAGADTQYF.

This clonotype was counted ten times or more. The rearrangement joins TRBV6-4 to TRBJ2-5; 7 nucleotides match TRBD1. The CDR3 sequence is 13 residues long. The junction had 3 bases not matched to a gene; V was cut back by 6 bases and J by 2 bases. CDR1 is MRHNA and CDR2 is SNTAGT in the germline V gene. This CDR3 reads CASSQDRQETQYF. In DNA, the CDR3 is TGTGCCAGCAGCCAGGACAGGCAAGAGACCCAGTACTTC.

As concerns this clonotype: The junction differs from germline at one of its ends, possibly a read error. This sequence joins TRBV5-1 and TRBJ2-5; 7 nucleotides line up with TRBD2. CDR3 size: 15 residues. Per the germline V gene, CDR1 is SGHRS and CDR2 is YFSETQ. The CDR3 region is CASSFGGSIQGTQYF. The CDR3 DNA reads as TGCGCCAGCAGCTTCGGCGGGAGTATCCAAGGGACCCAGTACTTC.

A few counts support this clonotype. The chain couples TRBV20-1 to TRBJ2-2, with 8 bases that match TRBD1. The germline CDR1 and CDR2 sequences are DFQATT and SNEGSKA (reference sequence). Germline trimming cut 2 bases from V and 7 bases from J; bases unmatched to any gene: 9. This CDR3 contains 15 residues. CDR3 amino acids: CSARPPRGLSGELFF. As DNA, the CDR3 is TGCAGTGCTAGACCCCCCAGGGGGCTCAGCGGGGAGCTGTTTTTT.

The rearrangement links TRBV10-3 to TRBJ1-6; tentative D call: TRBD1 (6 bases). CDR1 is ENHRY, CDR2 SYGVKD, per germline. V lost 6 bases, J lost 5 bases, and 8 bases lay in between. The CDR3 extends over 13 amino acids. The CDR3 loop reads CAIRGQDNSPLHF. The CDR3 DNA follows: TGTGCCATCAGGGGACAAGATAATTCACCCCTCCACTTT.

A remark on this clonotype: Given a much more abundant clone one base away, this may be a read error. V usage is TRBV4-1 and J usage is TRBJ2-2; D might be TRBD2 (6 bases). Germline-derived CDR1 and CDR2 are MGHRA and YSYEKL. This CDR3 is 16 amino acids long. The chain's CDR3 is CASSSPGTSNTGKLFF. As DNA, the CDR3 is TGCGCCAGCAGCTCCCCCGGGACTTCGAACACCGGGAAGCTGTTTTTT.

The chain uses TRBV7-2 and TRBJ2-5, with 10 bases matching TRBD2. The CDR3 sequence is 14 residues long. V lost 7 bases, J lost 2 bases, and 4 bases stayed unmatched. Looked up from germline, CDR1 is SGHTA and CDR2 is FQGNSA. DNA for the CDR3: TGTGCCAGCATTAGCGGGAGGAGTCAAGAGACCCAGTACTTC. Translating it yields CASISGRSQETQYF.

This clonotype was picked up a small number of times. The rearrangement uses TRBV5-1 and TRBJ1-2; possibly TRBD1 for D (5 bases). The CDR3 covers 15 residues. Between the trimmed V and J ends, which lost 2 bases and 4 bases, there was a span of 15 bases. From germline, CDR1 is SGHRS and CDR2 YFSETQ. In DNA, the CDR3 is TGCGCCAGCAGCTTCCAAGGGGATGGAGTCTATGGCTACACCTTC. The encoded protein is CASSFQGDGVYGYTF.

This clonotype was detected a few times. The rearrangement links TRBV20-1 to TRBJ2-4; TRBD2 might be the D (6 bases). V dropped 0 bases and J dropped 6 bases, with 12 bases sitting between them. The CDR3 spans 14 residues. Per the germline V gene, CDR1 is DFQATT and CDR2 is SNEGSKA (reference sequence). The chain's CDR3 is CSARDHGGGNIQYF. CDR3 DNA sequence: TGCAGTGCTAGAGATCATGGGGGAGGAAACATTCAGTACTTC.

This clonotype has only a few counts. V and J are TRBV12-3 or TRBV12-4 and TRBJ1-1, with 10 bases fitting TRBD1. CDR3 size: 18 residues. The J segment lost 0 bases and the V segment lost 4 bases, leaving 11 bases of the junction unmatched. CDR3 amino acids: CASSSWTGGRKLNTEAFF. CDR3 coding DNA: TGTGCCAGCAGTTCCTGGACAGGGGGGAGGAAATTGAACACTGAAGCTTTCTTT.